This T cell receptor beta chain stems from a study of T cell responses to AZD1222 COVID-19 vaccine. Assay used: immunoSEQ multiplex PCR; TCRdb lists only in-frame clones, some missing. Of approximately 120,000 clones in the sample, 70% to 90% were seen once. Germline V CDR1 and CDR2: WNHNN, SYGVQD (reference sequence). CDR3 length: 17 amino acids. J was trimmed by 4 bases and V by 3 bases; bases with no gene match: 5. This specimen consisted of peripheral blood, obtained on day 0 of AZD1222 vaccination. V is TRBV10-1 and J is TRBJ2-2, with TRBD2 identical over 13 bases. This receptor was identified in an adult in good health. This CDR3 is CASSDPGTSGATGELFF. The CDR3 bases are TGCGCCAGCAGTGACCCCGGGACTAGCGGGGCCACCGGGGAGCTGTTTTTT.